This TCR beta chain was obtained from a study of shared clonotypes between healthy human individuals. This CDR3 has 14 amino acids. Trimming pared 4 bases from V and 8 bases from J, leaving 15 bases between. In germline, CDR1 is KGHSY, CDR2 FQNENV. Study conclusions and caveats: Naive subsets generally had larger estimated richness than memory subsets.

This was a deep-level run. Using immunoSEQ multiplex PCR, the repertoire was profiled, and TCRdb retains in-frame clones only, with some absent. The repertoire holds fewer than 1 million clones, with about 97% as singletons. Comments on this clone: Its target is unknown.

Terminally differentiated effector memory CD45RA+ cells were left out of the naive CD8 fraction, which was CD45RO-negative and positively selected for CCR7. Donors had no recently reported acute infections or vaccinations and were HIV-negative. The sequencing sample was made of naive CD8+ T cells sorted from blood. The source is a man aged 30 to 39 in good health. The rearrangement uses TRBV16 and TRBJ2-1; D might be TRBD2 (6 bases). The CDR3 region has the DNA TGTGCCAGCAGCCTGAGGAGGGCCTTCGATGAGCAGTTCTTC. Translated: CASSLRRAFDEQFF.